Listed below are T cell receptor beta chains from one sample, sequenced in a study of blood T cell repertoires in COVID-19. TCRdb keeps only in-frame clones here, not all; method: immunoSEQ multiplex PCR. The sample consists of about 200,000 clones, approximately 89% of them appearing once. The sequenced sample was PBMCs or T cells enriched from blood (not recorded which). Every receptor here comes from a woman aged 30 to 39 with acute COVID-19. The CDR3 runs from the conserved cysteine through the conserved F or W. A D gene is named only where the DNA matches it firmly. Clone size is shown for a subset of rows, as once, few, many or a class of expanded clone.

clone size	D gene	V gene	J gene	CDR3 DNA	CDR3 protein
-	TRBD1	TRBV3-1/TRBV3-2	TRBJ1-2	TGTGCCAGCAGCCGGGGGACAGGCGATTTAGACGGCTACACCTTC	CASSRGTGDLDGYTF
-	-	TRBV27	TRBJ1-1	TGTGCCAGCACATCAGGGTTACACACTGAAGCTTTCTTT	CASTSGLHTEAFF
few	-	TRBV19	TRBJ1-5	TGTGCCAGTAGGGGACTCCACGGCAATCAGCCCCAGCATTTT	CASRGLHGNQPQHF
-	-	TRBV30	TRBJ1-1	TGTGCCTGGAGTGAATGGGCAGGGCTATTGAACACTGAAGCTTTCTTT	CAWSEWAGLLNTEAFF
-	TRBD1	TRBV3-1/TRBV3-2	TRBJ1-4	TGTGCCAGCAGCCAGGGGGACAGGGGAATAATTAATGAAAAACTGTTTTTT	CASSQGDRGIINEKLFF
-	-	TRBV19	TRBJ1-4	TGTGCCAGTAGTTCAAACCTCAGGGGAAGGGCTAATGAAAAACTGTTTTTT	CASSSNLRGRANEKLFF
-	-	TRBV2	TRBJ1-1	TGTGCCAGCAACGCGTTCGAGGGTGACGGGAACACTGAAGCTTTCTTT	CASNAFEGDGNTEAFF
-	-	TRBV29-1	TRBJ2-1	TGCAGCGTTACCTCCGGCACAGGGGAGCAGTTCTTC	CSVTSGTGEQFF
-	TRBD1	TRBV4-1	TRBJ2-2	TGCGCCAGCAGCCAAGTGGGACAGAAGAACACCGGGGAGCTGTTTTTT	CASSQVGQKNTGELFF
few	-	TRBV21-1	TRBJ2-7	TGTGCCAGCAGCTACGGGGCGGCCGGGACAGGCTCCTACGAGCAGTACTTC	CASSYGAAGTGSYEQYF
-	-	TRBV7-9	TRBJ1-6	TGTGCCAGCAGTTACATTGATAATTCACCCCTCCACTTT	CASSYIDNSPLHF
once	TRBD2	TRBV9	TRBJ2-7	TGTGCCAGCAGTGGGGGAGGGGTCTCCTACGAGCAGTACTTC	CASSGGGVSYEQYF
-	-	TRBV5-1	TRBJ1-4	TGCGCCAGCAGCCTGGATCCGATGGCGCCGACGGGTGAAAAACTGTTTTTT	CASSLDPMAPTGEKLFF
-	-	TRBV5-5	TRBJ1-5	TGTGCCAGCAGCGCAACAGATCTTAATCAGCCCCAGCATTTT	CASSATDLNQPQHF
-	TRBD2	TRBV7-8	TRBJ2-3	TGTGCCAGCAGCTTAGCGAAGCGGGGAGATACGCAGTATTTT	CASSLAKRGDTQYF
-	TRBD1	TRBV6-5	TRBJ1-2	TGTGCCAGCAGTTGGGACCGGGACAGGGGTAACTATGGCTACACCTTC	CASSWDRDRGNYGYTF
-	TRBD1	TRBV28	TRBJ1-4	TGTGCCAGCAGCTCGGGACAGCAAGCAACTAATGAAAAACTGTTTTTT	CASSSGQQATNEKLFF
-	-	TRBV5-1	TRBJ1-4	TGCGCTAGCAGCTTTTCTTTACAGGGTCTGAATGAAAAACTGTTTTTT	CASSFSLQGLNEKLFF
-	TRBD1	TRBV5-4	TRBJ2-7	TGTGCCAGCACGCGACAGGGCTCCTACGAGCAGTACTTC	CASTRQGSYEQYF
-	-	TRBV7-9	TRBJ2-1	TGTGCCAGCAGCATAGGACAGAGCAATGAGCAGTTCTTC	CASSIGQSNEQFF